This entry is about one TCR beta chain. Its antigen is as yet unknown. Repertoires were generated with immunoSEQ multiplex PCR, while TCRdb's copy carries only in-frame clones and drops some. The sample lists some 250,000 clones; nearly 90% were seen once. The source of the sample is a study of cytomegalovirus exposure and HLA in healthy donors. Study-wide findings and caveats: Testing in vitro showed three CMV-associated chains specific for CMV antigens. The study recorded 160 or so TCR beta chains that were cytomegalovirus-associated.

Germline V gene data show CDR1 as LGHNA and CDR2 as YNFKEQ. V shed 1 base and J 4 bases; nucleotides not matched to a gene: 9. There are 16 residues in the CDR3. The donors were part of the validation cohort, which consisted of 120 subjects and was separate from the first cohort of 600 to 850 subjects. The specimen was PBMCs. The rearrangement joins TRBV4-2 to TRBJ1-1; TRBD1 matches at 7 bases. This TCR was sampled from a woman aged 18-29 years in good health and CMV-seronegative. As DNA, the CDR3 is TGTGCCAGCAGCCAAGTCATCGCAGGGGGTGGCACTGAAGCTTTCTTT. Its protein product is CASSQVIAGGGTEAFF.